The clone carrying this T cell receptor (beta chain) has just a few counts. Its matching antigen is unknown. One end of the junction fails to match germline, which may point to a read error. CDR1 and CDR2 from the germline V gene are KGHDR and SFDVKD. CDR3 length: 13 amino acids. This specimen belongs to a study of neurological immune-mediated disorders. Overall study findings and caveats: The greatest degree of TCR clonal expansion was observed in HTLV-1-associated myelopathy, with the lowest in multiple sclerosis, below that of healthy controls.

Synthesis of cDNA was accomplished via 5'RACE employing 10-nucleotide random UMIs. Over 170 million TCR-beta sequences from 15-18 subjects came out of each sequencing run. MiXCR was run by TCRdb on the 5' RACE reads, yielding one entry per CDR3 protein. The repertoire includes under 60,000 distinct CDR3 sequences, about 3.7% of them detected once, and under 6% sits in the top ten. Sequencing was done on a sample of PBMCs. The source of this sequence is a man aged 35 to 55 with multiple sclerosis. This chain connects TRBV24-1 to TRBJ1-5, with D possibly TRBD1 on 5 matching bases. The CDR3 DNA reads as TGTGCCACCAGTGATCAGGACAATCAGCCCCAGAATTTT. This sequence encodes CATSDQDNQPQNF.